The rows below give T cell receptor beta chains drawn from one sample of a study of blood T cell repertoires in COVID-19. The table came from immunoSEQ multiplex PCR; TCRdb's copy has only in-frame clones and leaves some out. The table has about 210,000 clones, roughly four fifths seen once; the top ten hold about 12%. The sample taken for sequencing was peripheral blood. These TCRs come from a woman aged 35 to 49 with acute or convalescent COVID-19. Each CDR3 is given with its conserved first and last residue. Each record gives: J gene, clone size, D gene, V gene, CDR3 DNA, CDR3 protein. D genes are given only for firm matches. Clone size is not always given. Where it is, it says once, few, many or a class for expanded clones.

TRBJ2-7	.	.	TRBV30	TGTGCCTGGAACCCCAGAGGAGTACCTCCGCACACAGGGTTCCACGAGCAGTACTTC	CAWNPRGVPPHTGFHEQYF
TRBJ1-1	.	TRBD1	TRBV24-1	TGTGCCACCAGACAGGGGTTGAACACTGAAGCTTTCTTT	CATRQGLNTEAFF
TRBJ1-6	.	TRBD1	TRBV19	TGTGCCAGTAGCAGGAACCAGGGGGGAAATTCACCCCTCCACTTT	CASSRNQGGNSPLHF
TRBJ1-1	few	.	TRBV2	TGTGCCAGCAGTGAGAGGGGGTACACTGAAGCTTTCTTT	CASSERGYTEAFF
TRBJ1-2	.	TRBD1	TRBV6-5	TGTGCCAGCCATACAGGGGTTTATGGCTACACCTTC	CASHTGVYGYTF
TRBJ2-1	.	.	TRBV27	TGTGCCAGCAGTCCCGCCGGGTCAGGGTTCTACAATGAGCAGTTCTTC	CASSPAGSGFYNEQFF
TRBJ2-3	.	TRBD2	TRBV15	TGTGCCACCAGCAGAGATCTAGCGGGGTCAGATACGCAGTATTTT	CATSRDLAGSDTQYF
TRBJ1-5	.	.	TRBV3-1/TRBV3-2	TGTGCCAGCAGCCAAGATTCCGGGGTCGTGTGGCCCCAGCATTTT	CASSQDSGVVWPQHF
TRBJ2-1	.	.	TRBV7-8	TGTGCCAGCAGCTTAGCTGGAGGGAGGTTCAATGAGCAGTTCTTC	CASSLAGGRFNEQFF
TRBJ2-7	once	TRBD2	TRBV4-2	TGTGCCAGCAGCCGACGGGGACTAGCGGGAGATAGGTCCTACGAGCAGTACTTC	CASSRRGLAGDRSYEQYF
TRBJ1-3	.	.	TRBV6-5	TGTGCCAGCAGCCCAGGACTGTTCTCTGGAAACACCATATATTTT	CASSPGLFSGNTIYF
TRBJ2-1	once	TRBD2	TRBV24-1	TGTGCCACCAGTGACTGGGGTAGCGGGAGTGGAGAGCAGTTCTTC	CATSDWGSGSGEQFF
TRBJ1-2	.	.	TRBV5-1	TGCGCCAGCAGCTTGGCATCGGGGGAGGGAGCCCTTTATGGCTACACCTTC	CASSLASGEGALYGYTF
TRBJ1-4	.	.	TRBV5-8	TGTGCCAGCATCAACCCCAGGGCTGATATAGAAAAACTGTTTTTT	CASINPRADIEKLFF
TRBJ2-1	.	TRBD2	TRBV7-6	TGTGCCAGCAGCAGGACTAGCGGGAGGATGTATGAGCAGTTCTTC	CASSRTSGRMYEQFF
TRBJ1-5	.	.	TRBV19	TGTGCCAGTAGTATATCTCCTCCGGGGGGCAATCAGCCCCAGCATTTT	CASSISPPGGNQPQHF
TRBJ2-3	.	.	TRBV5-1	TGCGCCAGCAGCTTGGTTAGCGGAAGCAGGGCAGATACGCAGTATTTT	CASSLVSGSRADTQYF
TRBJ1-6	.	.	TRBV9	TGTGCCAGCAGCGTAGGGACACTTTCACCCCTCCACTTT	CASSVGTLSPLHF
TRBJ2-1	.	.	TRBV27	TGTGCCAGCAGTCACCGTGGAAGGTACAGCCACAATGAGCAGTTCTTC	CASSHRGRYSHNEQFF
TRBJ1-2	.	.	TRBV7-9	TGTGCCAGCAGCAAGGGACATCTTGGGGTTAACTATGGCTACACCTTC	CASSKGHLGVNYGYTF
TRBJ2-7	.	TRBD2	TRBV29-1	TGCAGCGTTGAAGAAACTAGCGGGAAGTCCTACGAGCAGTACTTC	CSVEETSGKSYEQYF
TRBJ2-2	once	.	TRBV9	TGTGCCAGCAGCCCCCGTCTTAACACCGGGGAGCTGTTTTTT	CASSPRLNTGELFF
TRBJ1-3	.	TRBD1	TRBV6-1	TGTGCCAGCAGTGAAGCCGGGTATACCGGGACAGGGAGTAGAGGAAACACCATATATTTT	CASSEAGYTGTGSRGNTIYF
TRBJ1-4	.	.	TRBV30	TGTGCCTGGAGCACCGGGGGGGTTTTAGGAACTAATGAAAAACTGTTTTTT	CAWSTGGVLGTNEKLFF
TRBJ1-1	.	TRBD1	TRBV4-1	TGCGCCAGCAGCCAAAGAGACAGGGGCATGAACACTGAAGCTTTCTTT	CASSQRDRGMNTEAFF
TRBJ2-1	.	TRBD2	TRBV15	TGTGCCACCAGCAGAGTGCCGGGGGGGGCCAGGAATGAGCAGTTCTTC	CATSRVPGGARNEQFF
TRBJ2-1	.	TRBD2	TRBV11-2	TGTGCCAGCAGCCCCCGACCAAAGCGGGAGGAGGACAATGAGCAGTTCTTC	CASSPRPKREEDNEQFF
TRBJ1-2	.	.	TRBV9	TGTGCCAGCAGCGCTGACGGGGGGGCCTTCGGTAGCTACACCTTC	CASSADGGAFGSYTF
TRBJ1-1	.	.	TRBV13	TGTGCCAGCAGCTCGAATTTGCGGAACACTGAAGCTTTCTTT	CASSSNLRNTEAFF
TRBJ1-1	.	.	TRBV10-3	TGTGCCATCAGTGCCGGCGGGCCTGAAGCTTTCTTT	CAISAGGPEAFF
TRBJ1-2	.	.	TRBV5-6	TGTGCCAGCAGCTCCCCGCCTCGGCAGGATGGCTACACCTTC	CASSSPPRQDGYTF
TRBJ2-1	.	TRBD2	TRBV6-4	TGTGCCAGCAGTCCGCTAGCGGGAGTGAGCCACAATGAGCAGTTCTTC	CASSPLAGVSHNEQFF
TRBJ2-5	.	TRBD1	TRBV3-1/TRBV3-2	TGTGCCAGCAGCCAATACCGGACAGGGACACAAGAGACCCAGTACTTC	CASSQYRTGTQETQYF
TRBJ2-1	.	TRBD2	TRBV5-1	TGCGCCAGCAGCTGGGGGAGGGTCTCTTCCAATGAGCAGTTCTTC	CASSWGRVSSNEQFF
TRBJ1-4	.	TRBD1	TRBV5-1	TGCGCCAGCAGCTCGGGGGACAGGGTAAAACTGTTTTTT	CASSSGDRVKLFF
TRBJ2-1	.	TRBD2	TRBV30	TGTGCCTGGAGGGGGGCTAGCGGGTTAAATGAGCAGTTCTTC	CAWRGASGLNEQFF
TRBJ1-4	.	TRBD1	TRBV19	TGTGCCAGTAGTATCCTCTGGACAGGGTGGAGGGAAAAACTGTTTTTT	CASSILWTGWREKLFF
TRBJ2-3	.	.	TRBV7-9	TGTGCCAGCAGCTTTGCGGCCGCCGTTTCAGCAGATACGCAGTATTTT	CASSFAAAVSADTQYF
TRBJ1-2	.	TRBD1	TRBV27	TGTGCCAGCCGTCCCTCGACAGGGGCAGGACGATACTATGGCTACACCTTC	CASRPSTGAGRYYGYTF
TRBJ2-1	.	TRBD2	TRBV5-1	TGCGCCAGCAGCCCTCTCGGGCTAGCGGGGCCCTACAATGAGCAGTTCTTC	CASSPLGLAGPYNEQFF
TRBJ2-1	.	TRBD1	TRBV4-1	TGCGCCAGCAGCCCCTACCTGGACAGGGACAATGAGCAGTTCTTC	CASSPYLDRDNEQFF
TRBJ1-5	.	.	TRBV19	TGTGCCAGTAGAGGACAGATCGATCAGCCCCAGCATTTT	CASRGQIDQPQHF
TRBJ2-1	.	TRBD2	TRBV24-1	TGTGCCACCAGTGAGGTGGGACTAGCGCCTAATAAGCAGTTCTTC	CATSEVGLAPNKQFF
TRBJ1-2	.	TRBD1	TRBV9	TGTGCCAGCAGCGTAGGGACAGGGATTTTCTATGGCTACACCTTC	CASSVGTGIFYGYTF
TRBJ1-1	.	TRBD1	TRBV18	TGTGCCAGCTCACTGTACAGGGGGCCCACTGAAGCTTTCTTT	CASSLYRGPTEAFF